This T cell receptor beta chain was documented in a study of identical twins. Regarding the study as a whole: Twins shared out-of-frame alpha sequences with excess low generation probability. Modelling approaches yielded underestimates of out-of-frame TCR alpha sharing between monozygotic twins.

From the 5' RACE reads, TCRdb called clonotypes with MiXCR, one entry per CDR3 protein. The sample has a few hundred thousand distinct CDR3 sequences, approximately 10% seen once. Per germline, CDR1 MNHEY and CDR2 SVGAGI. Trimming removed 0 bases from V and 7 bases from J, with 7 bases in between. The CDR3 length is 13 residues. This clonotype was recorded many times. Antigen unknown. This chain uses TRBV6-5 with TRBJ2-1; TRBD1 might be the D (5 bases). The TCR comes from a woman aged 50 to 65 in good health. Material: naive T cells sorted from blood. CDR3 sequence (DNA): TGTGCCAGCAGTTACTCTTCAGGGAATGAGCAGTTCTTC. Encoded protein: CASSYSSGNEQFF.